What follows is one T cell receptor (beta chain) and its context. V was cut by 7 bases and J by 0 bases, with 12 bases left in between. The CDR3 runs 14 residues. Germline loops: CDR1 MDHEN, CDR2 SYDVKM. Only in-frame clones appear in the TCRdb table, and some are missing; sequencing was by immunoSEQ multiplex PCR. The top ten clones hold about 8.4% of a sample with some 150,000 clones, 81% of them seen once. The data belong to a study of blood T cell repertoires in COVID-19. Study-level background: The United States, Italy and Spain provided the acute and convalescent COVID-19 samples.

The chain links TRBV28 to TRBJ1-1; D remains ambiguous. Sequencing was carried out using peripheral blood. The sequence derives from a woman aged 55-70 years with active or convalescent COVID-19. CDR3 sequence (DNA): TGTGCCAGCACACTATTGCCGGTGAACACTGAAGCTTTCTTT. Protein product: CASTLLPVNTEAFF.